The 30 T cell receptor beta chains presented below share a single source sample, sequenced in a study of Ad26.COV2.S vaccination and SARS-CoV-2 variants. Described treatment: some 20 received Ad26.COV2.S at low or high dose, single or two shots; five or six received placebo; per-sample allocation not given. Samples analyzed were those drawn on day 63 after the first vaccine or placebo injection. Method: immunoSEQ multiplex PCR; TCRdb's copy keeps in-frame clones and lacks some. This sample has about 480,000 clones, with roughly 89% found just once. The material sequenced was peripheral blood, taken in a trial of Ad26.COV2.S vaccine versus placebo. The receptors derive from a person between 18 and 60 years old who received the Ad26.COV2.S COVID-19 vaccine or a placebo.

Of note for this clone: At the DNA level, this CDR3 is encoded by other sequences in the same sample as well. The genes are TRBV7-9 and TRBJ1-1; no definite D call. This CDR3 is built from 14 residues. The V gene lost 3 bases and the J gene lost 0 bases, with 8 bases spanning the gap. Germline assignment: CDR1 SEHNR and CDR2 FQNEAQ (reference sequence). The CDR3 sequence is CASSLEAVNTEAFF. The CDR3 DNA is TGTGCCAGCAGCTTGGAAGCGGTGAACACTGAAGCTTTCTTT.

CDR3 amino acids: CASSLSRRNTGELFF. In DNA, the CDR3 is TGCGCCAGCAGCTTGTCGAGGAGAAACACCGGGGAGCTGTTTTTT. This chain connects TRBV5-1 to TRBJ2-2; D gene unclear. The CDR3 covers 15 residues. V lost 1 base, J lost 2 bases, and 9 bases lay in between. CDR1 and CDR2 from the germline V gene are SGHRS and YFSETQ.

Turning to this clone: Other DNA sequences in this specimen translate into the identical CDR3. The chain joins TRBV4-1 to TRBJ1-5; D remains unclear. Germline-derived CDR1 and CDR2 are MGHRA and YSYEKL. The length of the CDR3 is 14 residues. Trimming shortened V by 1 base and J by 1 base, and 5 bases separated the two germline ends. The CDR3 region has the DNA TGCGCCAGCAGCCAAGTTTCCAGCAATCAGCCCCAGCATTTT. This gives the protein CASSQVSSNQPQHF.

As DNA, the CDR3 is TGTGCCAGCAGTCGTTATCTAGGTGGCGAGCAGTACTTC. Translated: CASSRYLGGEQYF. This chain connects TRBV6-5 to TRBJ2-7; D call uncertain. CDR1 and CDR2 (germline): MNHEY, SVGAGI. This CDR3 comprises 13 residues. The V and J ends lost 5 bases and 6 bases respectively, with 14 bases between them.

Note on this clone: Other DNA sequences in the sample encode the same CDR3. This chain connects TRBV9 to TRBJ2-1; 11 bases are a match to TRBD2. This CDR3 is 16 amino acids long. J gave up 5 bases and V 0 bases, and 4 bases lay outside the gene matches. The germline V gene has CDR1 SGDLS and CDR2 YYNGEE. CDR3 loop: CASSVGLLAGDNEQFF. The CDR3 DNA reads as TGTGCCAGCAGCGTAGGTCTACTAGCGGGAGACAATGAGCAGTTCTTC.

This clone was seen a single time. DNA of the CDR3: TGCAGCGTTCGGACAGGGACCATGAACACTGAAGCTTTCTTT. Encoded protein: CSVRTGTMNTEAFF. The chain links TRBV29-1 to TRBJ1-1; 8 positions match TRBD1. This CDR3 is 14 amino acids long. J gave up 0 bases and V 5 bases, and 5 bases lay outside the gene matches. CDR1 and CDR2 from the germline V gene are SQVTM and ANQGSEA.

CDR3 amino acids: CASTGTGKETQYF. In DNA form, the CDR3 reads TGTGCCAGCACTGGGACCGGTAAAGAGACCCAGTACTTC. The chain carries TRBV6-6 and TRBJ2-5, with D perhaps TRBD1 or TRBD2 (5 bases each). Germline V gene lookup returns CDR1 MNHNY and CDR2 SVGAGI (reference sequence). Trimming removed 7 bases at V and 3 bases at J, with 12 bases between. This CDR3 region has 13 residues.

For the CDR3, the DNA is TGTGCCAGCAGCCCCCGAGGGCGGGCTCCTGAAGCTTTCTTT. Translated, it gives CASSPRGRAPEAFF. J is TRBJ1-1 and V is TRBV11-2; D ambiguous. V shed 5 bases and J shed 6 bases, with 16 bases lying between them. Per germline, CDR1 SGHAT and CDR2 FQNNGV. CDR3 length: 14 residues.

This sequence joins TRBV4-2 and TRBJ2-5; 11 bases match TRBD2. Germline CDR1 LGHNA, CDR2 YNFKEQ. CDR3 length equals 16 residues. J lost 1 base, V lost 1 base, and 2 bases had no gene match. The CDR3 loop reads CASSQGLAGSQETQYF. In nucleotides, the CDR3 is TGTGCCAGCAGCCAAGGACTAGCGGGGTCCCAAGAGACCCAGTACTTC.

V is TRBV6-4 and J is TRBJ2-2; maybe TRBD1 (6 bases). The germline V gene has CDR1 MRHNA and CDR2 SNTAGT. V was shortened by 2 bases and J by 3 bases, with 10 bases between the two germline ends. The CDR3 sequence is 15 residues long. The CDR3 DNA reads as TGTGCCAGCAGTGACGTAGGGGGTTACACCGGGGAGCTGTTTTTT. Amino acids: CASSDVGGYTGELFF.

Comment on this clone: At one end the junction does not follow the germline gene, possibly because of a read error. The rearrangement uses TRBV19 and TRBJ2-1; 7 bases fit TRBD2. This CDR3 has 14 residues. Germline assignment: CDR1 LNHDA and CDR2 SQIVND (reference sequence). CDR3 in DNA: TGTGCCAGTAGTAAGATGAGGGACTACACTGAGCAGTTCTTC. Residues: CASSKMRDYTEQFF.

The chain uses TRBV7-9 and TRBJ1-6, with D perhaps matching TRBD1 (6 bases). Trimming stripped 1 base from V and 10 bases from J, with 14 bases between. Germline V gene lookup returns CDR1 SEHNR and CDR2 FQNEAQ (reference sequence). This CDR3 is 15 amino acids long. The chain's CDR3 is CASSLGVQGGSPLHF. CDR3 nucleotide sequence: TGTGCCAGCAGCTTAGGGGTACAGGGAGGCTCACCCCTCCACTTT. Based on the CDR3 plus reference TRBV7-9 and TRBJ1-6, the full variable domain is DTGVSQNPRHKITKRGQNVTFRCDPISEHNRLYWYRQTLGQGPEFLTYFQNEAQLEKSRLLSDRFSAERPKGSFSTLEIQRTEQGDSAMYLCASSLGVQGGSPLHFGNGTRLTVT.

V is TRBV19 and J is TRBJ2-1, with 8 bases fitting TRBD2. The CDR3 runs to 15 residues. Germline CDR1 is LNHDA and CDR2 is SQIVND (reference sequence). With V trimmed by 6 bases and J by 5 bases, 9 bases remained unmatched. CDR3 sequence (DNA): TGTGCCAGTAGCACCCCCAGCGGGAGAAACAATGAGCAGTTCTTC. Residues: CASSTPSGRNNEQFF.

The chain joins TRBV7-6 to TRBJ2-6; TRBD2 agrees at 7 bases. Germline V lookup: CDR1 SGHVS, CDR2 FNYEAQ. The V gene end was trimmed by 5 bases and the J gene end by 1 base; junction bases not matched to a gene: 11. The CDR3 extends over 18 amino acids. The CDR3 sequence: CASSPRTSWGSGANVLTF. The CDR3 region has the DNA TGTGCCAGCAGCCCCCGGACTAGTTGGGGATCTGGGGCCAACGTCCTGACTTTC.

V and J are TRBV28 and TRBJ2-1; 7 bases map to TRBD1. V trimming: 4 bases; J trimming: 0 bases; junction bases outside the gene matches: 3. The CDR3 spans 15 residues. CDR1 is MDHEN and CDR2 is SYDVKM in the germline V gene. The CDR3 bases are TGTGCCAGCAGTTCAGCAGGGGGCTCCTACAATGAGCAGTTCTTC. This codes for CASSSAGGSYNEQFF.

This sequence joins TRBV10-1 and TRBJ2-7; possible D gene TRBD1, 5 bases. V gave up 4 bases and J gave up 2 bases, with 12 bases separating them. The CDR3 spans 14 residues. Germline V gene data show CDR1 as WNHNN and CDR2 as SYGVQD (reference sequence). DNA of the CDR3: TGCGCCAGCAGTGCAGGGAATTCAACCTACGAGCAGTACTTC. Residues: CASSAGNSTYEQYF.

The rearrangement uses TRBV19 and TRBJ2-6; D may be TRBD1 or TRBD2 (6 bases each). CDR1 LNHDA and CDR2 SQIVND come from the germline V gene (reference sequence). V dropped 9 bases and J dropped 4 bases, with 16 bases sitting between them. This CDR3 comprises 15 residues. CDR3 in amino acids: CARGRGAKGANVLTF. The CDR3 DNA reads as TGTGCCAGGGGTAGGGGGGCGAAAGGGGCCAACGTCCTGACTTTC.

The chain uses TRBV28 and TRBJ2-7; TRBD2 matches at 14 bases. The CDR3 spans 17 residues. Germline V lookup: CDR1 MDHEN, CDR2 SYDVKM. V shed 6 bases, J shed 0 bases, and the junction held 7 bases outside the gene matches. The CDR3 nucleotides are TGTGCCAGCAGACTTCCGGGACTAGCGGGAGACTCCTACGAGCAGTACTTC. Encoded protein: CASRLPGLAGDSYEQYF.

The chain couples TRBV4-3 to TRBJ2-7, with TRBD2 identical over 13 bases. The CDR3 runs to 15 residues. The V gene's germline CDR1 is LGHNA and CDR2 YSLEER. Trimming cost V 1 base and J 7 bases; bases outside gene matches: 4. The DNA of the CDR3 is TGCGCCAGCAGCCAAGGAACTAGCGGGAGGGATGAGCAGTACTTC. Translation: CASSQGTSGRDEQYF.

This clone showed up just a few times. The chain combines TRBV12-3 or TRBV12-4 with TRBJ2-1, with D unclear. With 6 bases removed from V and 6 bases from J, the gap between germline ends came to 12 bases. CDR3 length: 13 residues. The CDR3 here is CASSLPDSNEQFF. The CDR3 DNA follows: TGTGCCAGCAGCCTCCCGGATTCCAATGAGCAGTTCTTC.

This rearrangement joins TRBV5-6 to TRBJ2-7; D is unresolved. CDR3 length: 13 amino acids. The germline CDR1 and CDR2 sequences are SGHDT and YYEEEE. Trimming cost V 0 bases and J 4 bases, with 8 bases left between them. This CDR3 reads CASSLAYLYEQYF. CDR3 DNA: TGTGCCAGCAGCTTGGCCTACTTGTACGAGCAGTACTTC.

This clone has a single count. The J gene is TRBJ2-3, the V gene TRBV10-3; maybe TRBD1 (5 bases). This CDR3 is built from 14 residues. In germline, CDR1 is ENHRY, CDR2 SYGVKD. Trimming stripped 6 bases from V and 6 bases from J, with 16 bases between. The CDR3: CAIRGHEPQDTQYF. As DNA, the CDR3 is TGTGCCATCAGGGGGCACGAACCTCAGGATACGCAGTATTTT.

This CDR3 is CASSLGGRMRQETQYF. DNA of the CDR3: TGCGCCAGCAGCTTGGGGGGTCGAATGAGGCAAGAGACCCAGTACTTC. This chain connects TRBV5-1 to TRBJ2-5; D not resolved. The CDR3 contains 16 residues. Germline CDR1 reads SGHRS; CDR2 reads YFSETQ. Trimming cost V 0 bases and J 2 bases, with 14 bases left between them.

This sequence joins TRBV28 and TRBJ1-1, with D possibly being TRBD1 (5 bases). From germline, CDR1 is MDHEN and CDR2 SYDVKM. The CDR3 has 14 amino acids. Deletions cut 6 bases from V and 0 bases from J, with 11 bases between. CDR3 DNA: TGTGCCAGCAGGTCCGGGACGGTGAACACTGAAGCTTTCTTT. Amino acids: CASRSGTVNTEAFF.

The V call is TRBV18, the J call TRBJ1-1, with 7 bases aligning to TRBD1. V shed 1 base and J 4 bases; nucleotides not matched to a gene: 6. Germline V gene data show CDR1 as KGHSH and CDR2 as LQKENI. CDR3 length: 15 amino acids. The CDR3 loop is CASSPQTGLITEAFF. The CDR3 coding sequence is TGTGCCAGCTCACCACAGACAGGGCTAATCACTGAAGCTTTCTTT.

The chain combines TRBV30 with TRBJ2-2, with D maybe TRBD1 (6 bases). Germline V gives CDR1 GTSNPN, CDR2 SVGIG (reference sequence). V lost 5 bases and J lost 4, with 11 bases in between. The CDR3 consists of 13 residues. CDR3 amino acids: CAWGAGATGELFF. The CDR3 region has the DNA TGTGCCTGGGGAGCAGGGGCCACCGGGGAGCTGTTTTTT.

This chain joins TRBV3-1 (or the pseudogene TRBV3-2) and TRBJ2-5; 7 bases match TRBD2. The CDR3 consists of 14 residues. V gave up 6 bases and J gave up 3 bases; unmatched junction bases: 7. CDR1 and CDR2 (germline): LGHDT, YNNKEL (reference sequence). CDR3 protein: CASSRTGGKETQYF. The CDR3 DNA follows: TGTGCCAGCAGTCGGACCGGGGGGAAAGAGACCCAGTACTTC.

V and J are TRBV7-2 and TRBJ2-7; TRBD2 aligns across 13 bases. V trimming: 5 bases; J trimming: 4 bases; junction bases outside the gene matches: 8. The CDR3 is 16 residues long. Looked up from germline, CDR1 is SGHTA and CDR2 is FQGNSA. DNA for the CDR3: TGTGCCAGCAGCAGACTACTAGCGGGAGGGCCGTACGAGCAGTACTTC. Amino acid sequence: CASSRLLAGGPYEQYF.

The gene calls are TRBV30 and TRBJ2-2; TRBD1 matches at 7 bases. After removal of 0 bases from V and 5 bases from J, the junction contained 0 bases not matched to a gene. Germline CDR1 GTSNPN, CDR2 SVGIG (reference sequence). CDR3 length: 13 amino acids. The CDR3 sequence is CAWSVQGTGELFF. In nucleotides, the CDR3 is TGTGCCTGGAGTGTACAGGGGACCGGGGAGCTGTTTTTT.

This chain uses TRBV6-4 with TRBJ2-3; no reliable D call. In germline, CDR1 is MRHNA, CDR2 SNTAGT. CDR3 length equals 14 residues. V was cut by 0 bases and J by 2 bases, with 6 bases left in between. The CDR3 DNA reads TGTGCCAGCAGTGACTCGATCCACACAGATACGCAGTATTTT. Translated, it gives CASSDSIHTDTQYF.